This T cell receptor (beta chain) was found in a study of CD8 T cells in ankylosing spondylitis. Whole-study results and caveats: According to the report, clones linked to the disease were significantly enriched in matched synovial fluid samples taken from ankylosing spondylitis patients. It appeared that ankylosing spondylitis blood was characterized by a TCR beta motif of under ten highly homologous variants.

Trimming shortened V by 0 bases and J by 4 bases, and 10 bases separated the two germline ends. Germline lookup yields CDR1 SGHRS and CDR2 YFSETQ. The CDR3 extends over 14 amino acids. On this clonotype itself: The antigen is undetermined.

The authors made TCR beta libraries by quantitative 5'-RACE with molecular barcodes. One entry per CDR3 protein results from TCRdb running MiXCR on the 5' RACE reads. The sample has under 120,000 distinct CDR3 sequences; less than 25% are singletons. This clonotype was obtained from a male donor with ankylosing spondylitis. The chain combines TRBV5-1 with TRBJ1-1; D possibly corresponds to TRBD1 (5 bases). The sample taken for sequencing was synovial fluid, either unsorted or a sorted T cell fraction (not recorded which). The CDR3 here is CASSLAGGTTEAFF. CDR3 nucleotides: TGCGCCAGCAGCTTGGCCGGAGGGACCACTGAAGCTTTCTTT.